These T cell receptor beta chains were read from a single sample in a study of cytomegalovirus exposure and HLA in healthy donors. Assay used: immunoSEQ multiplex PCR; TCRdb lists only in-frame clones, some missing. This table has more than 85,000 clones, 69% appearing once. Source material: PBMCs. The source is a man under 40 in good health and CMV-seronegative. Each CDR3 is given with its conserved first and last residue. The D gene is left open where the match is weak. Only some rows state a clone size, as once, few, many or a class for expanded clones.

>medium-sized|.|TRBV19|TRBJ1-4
TGTGCCAGTAGTACCACCAGGGGAGAGAGTGAAAAACTGTTTTTT
CASSTTRGESEKLFF
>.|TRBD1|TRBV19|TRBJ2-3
TGTGCCAGTAGAACGACCGGGACAGGGTACGCAGATACGCAGTATTTT
CASRTTGTGYADTQYF
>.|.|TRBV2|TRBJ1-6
TGTGCCAGCACTCTTAGGGGTGGATCACCCCTCCACTTT
CASTLRGGSPLHF
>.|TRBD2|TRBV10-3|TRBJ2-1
TGTGCCATCAGTGAGCGGGAGGGCCGTCTTGATGAGCAGTTCTTC
CAISEREGRLDEQFF
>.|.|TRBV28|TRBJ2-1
TGTGCCAGCAGGGGACTGGGAGAGCAGTTCTTC
CASRGLGEQFF
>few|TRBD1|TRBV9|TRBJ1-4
TGTGCCAGCAGCTTATCACAGGGGGTGGGGGAAAAACTGTTTTTT
CASSLSQGVGEKLFF
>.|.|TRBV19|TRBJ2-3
TGTGCCAGTAGTATGGCTGTCACAGATACGCAGTATTTT
CASSMAVTDTQYF
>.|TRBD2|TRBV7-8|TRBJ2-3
TGTGCCAGCAGCTTACCTAGCGGGGGCACAGATACGCAGTATTTT
CASSLPSGGTDTQYF
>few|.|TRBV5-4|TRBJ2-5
TGTGCCAGCAATAAACAGGGAGTCCAAGAGACCCAGTACTTC
CASNKQGVQETQYF
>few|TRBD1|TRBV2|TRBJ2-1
TGTGCCAGCAGTTTAGGACAGGGTTACAATGAGCAGTTCTTC
CASSLGQGYNEQFF
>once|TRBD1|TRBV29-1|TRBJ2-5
TGCAGCGTTGGGGGACAGGGTCGGCAGGGGACCCAGTACTTC
CSVGGQGRQGTQYF
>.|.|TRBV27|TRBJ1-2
TGTGCCAGCAGTTTGCCAGGGCGCGGCTACACCTTC
CASSLPGRGYTF
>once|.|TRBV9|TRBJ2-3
TGTGCCAGCAGCCTCGCCCCTAGCGACACAGATACGCAGTATTTT
CASSLAPSDTDTQYF
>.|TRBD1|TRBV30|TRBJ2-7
TGTGCCTGGAGTACCGGGACAGGGGGCTACGAGCAGTACTTC
CAWSTGTGGYEQYF
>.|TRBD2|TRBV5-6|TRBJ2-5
TGTGCCAGCAGCTTGGAACTAGCGGGAGTAATAGACCAAGAGACCCAGTACTTC
CASSLELAGVIDQETQYF
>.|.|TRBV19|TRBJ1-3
TGTGCCAGTAGTATAGATCACTTCTACGGACTCTCTGGAAACACCATATATTTT
CASSIDHFYGLSGNTIYF
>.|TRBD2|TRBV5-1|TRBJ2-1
TGCGCCAGCACCCGTCAGGGCGGGAGCTCCTACAATGAGCAGTTCTTC
CASTRQGGSSYNEQFF
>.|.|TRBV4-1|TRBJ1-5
TGCGCCAGCAGCCAAGCTTACCGGCTCGGGGGGCCCCAGCATTTT
CASSQAYRLGGPQHF
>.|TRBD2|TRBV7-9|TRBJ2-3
TGTGCCAGCAGCCCGTTGGGAGCGGGGGGCACAGATACGCAGTATTTT
CASSPLGAGGTDTQYF
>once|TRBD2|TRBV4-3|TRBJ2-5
TGCGCCAGCAGCCAAGACCTAGCGGGAGAGACCCAGTACTTC
CASSQDLAGETQYF
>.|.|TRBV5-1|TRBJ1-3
TGCGCCAGCAGCTTGGAAGGCAGAGGAGGAAACACCATATATTTT
CASSLEGRGGNTIYF
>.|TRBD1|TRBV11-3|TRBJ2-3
TGTGCCAGCAGCCAGACAGGGACAGATACGCAGTATTTT
CASSQTGTDTQYF
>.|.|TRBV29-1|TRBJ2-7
TGCAGCGTTGAAGATCGTGGGGGGATCAGCTACGAGCAGTACTTC
CSVEDRGGISYEQYF
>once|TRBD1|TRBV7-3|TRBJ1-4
TGTGCCAGCAGCTTAGGACAGGGGAGGGGTGAAAAACTGTTTTTT
CASSLGQGRGEKLFF
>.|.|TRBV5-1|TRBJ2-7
TGCGCCAGCAGCAGGGAGGGACAGGCCTACGAGCAGTACTTC
CASSREGQAYEQYF
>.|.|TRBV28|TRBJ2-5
TGTGCCAGCAGTTTAATCAGGGGACGAGAGACCCAGTACTTC
CASSLIRGRETQYF
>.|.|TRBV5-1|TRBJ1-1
TGCGCCAGCAGCTTGGACGGCGGGAACACTGAAGCTTTCTTT
CASSLDGGNTEAFF
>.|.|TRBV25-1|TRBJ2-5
TGTGCCAGCAGTGAAAGGCAGGGGCTCGGCGAGACCCAGTACTTC
CASSERQGLGETQYF
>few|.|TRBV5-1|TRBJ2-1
TGCGCCAGCAGTCCAGCCCAGACTTCCTACAATGAGCAGTTCTTC
CASSPAQTSYNEQFF
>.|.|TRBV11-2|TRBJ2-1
TGTGCCAGCAGCTACAGAGGGAACCACAATGAGCAGTTCTTC
CASSYRGNHNEQFF
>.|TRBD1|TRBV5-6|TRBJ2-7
TGTGCCAGCGCCGCCACAGGGGACTACGAGCAGTACTTC
CASAATGDYEQYF
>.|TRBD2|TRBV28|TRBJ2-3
TGTGCCAGCAGTTTTTCTAGCGGGAGGGCAGATACGCAGTATTTT
CASSFSSGRADTQYF
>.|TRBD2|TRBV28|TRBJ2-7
TGTGCCAGCAGTCCTCTACTGACTAGCGGGGGATTCCCTTCCTACGAGCAGTACTTC
CASSPLLTSGGFPSYEQYF
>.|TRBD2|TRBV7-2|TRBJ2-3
TGTGCCAGCAGCCTACGAACCGAACGACTAGCGGGGCTCACAGATACGCAGTATTTT
CASSLRTERLAGLTDTQYF
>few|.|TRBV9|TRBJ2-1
TGTGCCAGCAGCGGTGGGGTGGTGGCGGGCTCATTCATGTCCTACAATGAGCAGTTCTTC
CASSGGVVAGSFMSYNEQFF
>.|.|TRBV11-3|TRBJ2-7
TGTGCCAGCAGCCCAGACAGAAGCTACGAGCAGTACTTC
CASSPDRSYEQYF
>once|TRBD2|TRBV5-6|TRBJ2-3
TGTGCCAGCAGCTTGGGATGGACTAGCGCGATGGGAGATACGCAGTATTTT
CASSLGWTSAMGDTQYF
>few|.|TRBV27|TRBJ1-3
TGTGCCAGCAGTCTATACGACAGGCACCCTGGAAACACCATATATTTT
CASSLYDRHPGNTIYF
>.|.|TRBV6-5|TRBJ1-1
TGTGCCAGCAGCCCCCCAGGAGGGAGGATAGCTGCTTTCTTT
CASSPPGGRIAAFF
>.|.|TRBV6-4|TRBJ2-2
TGTGCCAGCAGTGACGAGGCAGGGGATCACGGGGAGCTGTTTTTT
CASSDEAGDHGELFF
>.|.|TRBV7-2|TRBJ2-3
TGTGCCAGCAGCTTCGACAGGCCAGATACGCAGTATTTT
CASSFDRPDTQYF
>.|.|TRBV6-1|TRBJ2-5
TGTGCCAGCAGCCTTAGTGAGGAGGAGACCCAGTACTTC
CASSLSEEETQYF
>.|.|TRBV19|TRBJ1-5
TGTGCCAGTAGTGACGCAGGGCCCCAGCATTTT
CASSDAGPQHF
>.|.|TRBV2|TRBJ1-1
TGTGCCAGCAGAGAGAACAGGGTCACTGAAGCTTTCTTT
CASRENRVTEAFF
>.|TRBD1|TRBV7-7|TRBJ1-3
TGTGCTAGCAGCCGGGCAGGGGGTGGAAACACCATATATTTT
CASSRAGGGNTIYF
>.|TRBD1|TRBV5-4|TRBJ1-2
TGTGCCAGCAGCTTGCGGACAGGGGAGCTAGGCTACACCTTC
CASSLRTGELGYTF
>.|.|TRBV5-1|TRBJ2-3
TGCGCCAGCAGCGCACTCGGGACATCATCAGATACGCAGTATTTT
CASSALGTSSDTQYF
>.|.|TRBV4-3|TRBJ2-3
TGCGCCAGCAGCCAAGTGCGGGCTTCAGATACGCAGTATTTT
CASSQVRASDTQYF
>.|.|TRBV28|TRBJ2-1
TGTGCCAGCAGAGCTCTCAGGAACCATGAGCAGTTCTTC
CASRALRNHEQFF
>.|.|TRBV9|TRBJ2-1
TGTGCCAGCAGCGTAGGCGGCGGGGCGGACAATGAGCAGTTCTTC
CASSVGGGADNEQFF